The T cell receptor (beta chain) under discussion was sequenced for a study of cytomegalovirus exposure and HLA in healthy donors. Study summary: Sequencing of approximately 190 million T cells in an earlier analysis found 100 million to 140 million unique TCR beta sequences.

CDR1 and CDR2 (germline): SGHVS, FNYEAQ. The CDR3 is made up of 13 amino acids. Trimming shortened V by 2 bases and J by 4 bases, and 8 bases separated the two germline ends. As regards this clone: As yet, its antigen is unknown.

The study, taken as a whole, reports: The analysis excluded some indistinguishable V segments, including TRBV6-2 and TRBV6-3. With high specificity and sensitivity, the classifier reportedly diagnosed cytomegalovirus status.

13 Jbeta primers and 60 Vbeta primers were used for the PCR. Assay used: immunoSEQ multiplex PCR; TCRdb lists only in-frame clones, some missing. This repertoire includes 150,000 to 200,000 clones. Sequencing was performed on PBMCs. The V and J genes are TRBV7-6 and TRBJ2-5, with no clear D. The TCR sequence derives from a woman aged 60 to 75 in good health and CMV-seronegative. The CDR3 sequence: CASSLSLRETQYF. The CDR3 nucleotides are TGTGCCAGCAGCTTAAGCCTCCGAGAGACCCAGTACTTC.